Below are 8 T cell receptor beta chains sequenced from a single sample in a study of control samples from healthy donors and cancer patients. TCRdb's copy holds only in-frame clones and misses some; the assay was immunoSEQ multiplex PCR. The sample has about 140,000 clones; approximately 94% are singletons. The sequenced sample consisted of blood. Receptors were obtained from a man aged 40-49 years in good health.

This chain uses TRBV28 with TRBJ2-7, with D perhaps given as TRBD1 or TRBD2 (5 bases each). The CDR3 contains 14 residues. Deletions cut 6 bases from V and 8 bases from J, with 20 bases between. Germline values: CDR1 MDHEN, CDR2 SYDVKM. CDR3: CASRTGTEQPQQYF. Written as DNA, the CDR3 is TGTGCCAGCAGAACCGGGACCGAACAACCACAGCAGTACTTC.

The chain combines TRBV10-3 with TRBJ1-1, with a tentative D call TRBD1 (6 bases). This CDR3 contains 15 residues. In germline, CDR1 is ENHRY, CDR2 SYGVKD. V was cut by 0 bases and J by 1 base, with 9 bases left in between. Written as DNA, the CDR3 is TGTGCCATCAGTGAGTCCGGGGGGCGGAACACTGAAGCTTTCTTT. Translation gives CAISESGGRNTEAFF.

The table lists this clone with a count of one. V is TRBV6-1 and J is TRBJ1-5, with 8 nucleotides matching TRBD1. After removal of 2 bases from V and 6 bases from J, the junction contained 6 bases not matched to a gene. The CDR3 totals 15 residues. Germline V lookup: CDR1 MNHNS, CDR2 SASEGT. The DNA for the CDR3 is TGTGCCAGCAGTGAACGAGATACAGGGGGTCAGCCCCAGCATTTT. Translating it yields CASSERDTGGQPQHF.

The CDR3 reads CASSFTATGMDGYTF. Here the CDR3 DNA reads TGTGCCAGCAGTTTCACTGCGACAGGGATGGATGGCTACACCTTC. The chain combines TRBV6-5 with TRBJ1-2; TRBD1 aligns across 7 bases. Germline V gene lookup returns CDR1 MNHEY and CDR2 SVGAGI. The length of the CDR3 is 15 residues. V gave up 4 bases and J gave up 6 bases; unmatched junction bases: 11.

The chain employs TRBV27 and TRBJ2-3; 7 positions match TRBD2. This CDR3 contains 15 residues. The germline CDR1 and CDR2 sequences are MNHEY and SMNVEV (reference sequence). Losses at the gene ends were 5 bases for V and 6 bases for J; bases not matched to a gene: 11. CDR3 nucleotides: TGTGCCAGCAGTCAAAATCCGGGAGGAGGGGATACGCAGTATTTT. This translates into CASSQNPGGGDTQYF.

CDR3 in amino acids: CASSEPGLFSPLHF. CDR3 coding DNA: TGTGCCAGCAGTGAACCAGGGCTGTTTTCACCCCTCCACTTT. The chain recombines TRBV25-1 with TRBJ1-6, with a possible D match to TRBD1 (5 bases). The germline CDR1 and CDR2 sequences are MGHDK and SYGVNS. CDR3 length: 14 residues. V shed 2 bases and J shed 9 bases, with 11 bases lying between them.

J is TRBJ2-1 and V is TRBV9, with TRBD2 identical over 14 bases. The germline V gene has CDR1 SGDLS and CDR2 YYNGEE. J lost 10 bases, V lost 1 base, and 1 base had no gene match. The CDR3 sequence is 14 residues long. DNA of the CDR3: TGTGCCAGCAGCGTACGACTAGCGGGAGGGGAGCAGTTCTTC. Amino acids: CASSVRLAGGEQFF.

This chain connects TRBV27 to TRBJ1-2, with TRBD1 matching 7 bases. Germline CDR1 reads MNHEY; CDR2 reads SMNVEV (reference sequence). The CDR3 has 13 amino acids. V gave up 10 bases and J gave up 4 bases; unmatched junction bases: 9. CDR3: CATRPGGGYGYTF. The CDR3 coding sequence is TGTGCCACTAGGCCAGGGGGAGGCTATGGCTACACCTTC.